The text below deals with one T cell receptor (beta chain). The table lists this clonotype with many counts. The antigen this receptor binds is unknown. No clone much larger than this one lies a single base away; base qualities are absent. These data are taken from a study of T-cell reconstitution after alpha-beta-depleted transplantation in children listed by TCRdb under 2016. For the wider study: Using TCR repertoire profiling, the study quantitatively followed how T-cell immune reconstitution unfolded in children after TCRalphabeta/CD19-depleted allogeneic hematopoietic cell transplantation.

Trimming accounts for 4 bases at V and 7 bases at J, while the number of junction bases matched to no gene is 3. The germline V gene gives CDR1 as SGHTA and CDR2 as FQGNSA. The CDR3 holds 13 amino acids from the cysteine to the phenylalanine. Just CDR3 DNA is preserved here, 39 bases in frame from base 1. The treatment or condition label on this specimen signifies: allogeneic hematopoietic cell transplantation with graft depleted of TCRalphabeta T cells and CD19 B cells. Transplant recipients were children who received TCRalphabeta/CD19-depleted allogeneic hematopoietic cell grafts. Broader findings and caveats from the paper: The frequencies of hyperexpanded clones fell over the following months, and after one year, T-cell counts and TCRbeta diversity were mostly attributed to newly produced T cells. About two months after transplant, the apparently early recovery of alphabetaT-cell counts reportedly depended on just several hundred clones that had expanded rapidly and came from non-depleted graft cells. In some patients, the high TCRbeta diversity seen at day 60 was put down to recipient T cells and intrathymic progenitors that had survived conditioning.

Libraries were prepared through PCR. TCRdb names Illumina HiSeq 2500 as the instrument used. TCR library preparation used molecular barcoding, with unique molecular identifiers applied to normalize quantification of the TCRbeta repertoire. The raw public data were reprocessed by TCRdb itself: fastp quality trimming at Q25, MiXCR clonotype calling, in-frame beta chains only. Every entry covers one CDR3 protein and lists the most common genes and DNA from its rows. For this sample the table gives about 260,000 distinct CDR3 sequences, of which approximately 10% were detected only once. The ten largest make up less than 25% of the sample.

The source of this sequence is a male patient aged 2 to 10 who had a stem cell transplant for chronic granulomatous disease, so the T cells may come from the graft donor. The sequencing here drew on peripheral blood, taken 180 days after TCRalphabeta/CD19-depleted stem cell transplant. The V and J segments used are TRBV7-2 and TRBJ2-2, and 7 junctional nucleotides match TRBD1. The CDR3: CASSSRTGGELFF. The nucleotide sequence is TGTGCCAGCAGCTCCCGGACAGGCGGGGAGCTGTTTTTT.